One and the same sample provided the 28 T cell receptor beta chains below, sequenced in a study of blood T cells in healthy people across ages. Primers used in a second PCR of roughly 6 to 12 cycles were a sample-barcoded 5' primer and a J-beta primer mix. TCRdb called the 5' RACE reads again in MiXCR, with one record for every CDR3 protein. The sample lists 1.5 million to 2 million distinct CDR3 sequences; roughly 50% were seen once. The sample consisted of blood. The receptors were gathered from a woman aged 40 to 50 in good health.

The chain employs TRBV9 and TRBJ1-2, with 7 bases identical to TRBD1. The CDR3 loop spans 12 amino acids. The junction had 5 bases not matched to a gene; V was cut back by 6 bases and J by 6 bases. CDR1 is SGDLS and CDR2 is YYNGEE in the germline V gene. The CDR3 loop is CASTSTGNGYTF. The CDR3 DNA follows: TGTGCCAGCACCTCGACAGGGAATGGCTACACCTTC.

The CDR3 DNA reads TGTGCCAGCAGGGTCCTGGACAGGAACTATGGCTACACCTTC. This encodes CASRVLDRNYGYTF. V is TRBV7-8 and J is TRBJ1-2, with 7 nucleotides matching TRBD1. CDR3 length: 14 residues. V shed 6 bases, J shed 2 bases, and the junction held 6 bases outside the gene matches. Germline V gives CDR1 SGHVS, CDR2 FQNEAQ.

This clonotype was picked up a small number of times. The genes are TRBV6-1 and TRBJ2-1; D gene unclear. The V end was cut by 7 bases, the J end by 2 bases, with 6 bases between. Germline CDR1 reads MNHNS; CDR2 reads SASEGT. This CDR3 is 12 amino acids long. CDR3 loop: CASTLTYNEQFF. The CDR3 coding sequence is TGTGCCAGCACTTTGACCTACAATGAGCAGTTCTTC.

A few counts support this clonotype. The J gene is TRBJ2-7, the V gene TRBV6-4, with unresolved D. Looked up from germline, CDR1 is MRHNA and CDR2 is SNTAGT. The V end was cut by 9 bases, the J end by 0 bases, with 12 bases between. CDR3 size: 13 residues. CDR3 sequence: CARTYGPSYEQYF. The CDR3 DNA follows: TGTGCCAGGACCTACGGACCCTCCTACGAGCAGTACTTC.

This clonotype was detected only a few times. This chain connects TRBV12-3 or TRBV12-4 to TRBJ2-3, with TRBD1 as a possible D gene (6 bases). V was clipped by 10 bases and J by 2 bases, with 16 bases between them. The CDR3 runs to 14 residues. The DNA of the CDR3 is TGTGCCACCCGAGGGACACCGTCCACAGATACGCAGTATTTT. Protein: CATRGTPSTDTQYF.

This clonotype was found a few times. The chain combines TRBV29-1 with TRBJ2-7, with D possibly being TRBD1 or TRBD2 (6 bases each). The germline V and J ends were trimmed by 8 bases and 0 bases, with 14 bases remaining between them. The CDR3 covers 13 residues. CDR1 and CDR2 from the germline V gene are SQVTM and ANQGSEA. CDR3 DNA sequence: TGCAGCCTAACAGAGGGGGGCTCCTACGAGCAGTACTTC. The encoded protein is CSLTEGGSYEQYF.

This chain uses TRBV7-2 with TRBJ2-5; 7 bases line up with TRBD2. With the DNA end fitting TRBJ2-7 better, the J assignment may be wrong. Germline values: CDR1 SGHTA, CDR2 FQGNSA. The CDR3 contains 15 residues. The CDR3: CASSLGGAGADEQYF. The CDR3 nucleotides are TGTGCCAGCAGCTTAGGCGGCGCGGGAGCTGACGAGCAGTACTTC.

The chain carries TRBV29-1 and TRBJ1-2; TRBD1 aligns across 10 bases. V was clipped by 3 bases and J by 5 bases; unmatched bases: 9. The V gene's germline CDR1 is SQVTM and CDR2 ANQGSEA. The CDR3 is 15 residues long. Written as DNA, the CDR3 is TGCAGCGTTGATTCCCGGACAGGGGGGCTATATGGCTACACCTTC. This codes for CSVDSRTGGLYGYTF. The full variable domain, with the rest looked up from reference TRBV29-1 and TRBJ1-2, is SAVISQKPSRDICQRGTSLTIQCQVDSQVTMMFWYRQQPGQSLTLIATANQGSEATYESGFVIDKFPISRPNLTFSTLTVSNMSPEDSSIYLCSVDSRTGGLYGYTFGSGTRLTVV.

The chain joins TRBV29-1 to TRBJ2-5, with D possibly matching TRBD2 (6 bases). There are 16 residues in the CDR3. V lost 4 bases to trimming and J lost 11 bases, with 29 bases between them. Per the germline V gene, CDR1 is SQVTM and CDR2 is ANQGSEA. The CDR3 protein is CSVVMELALPYNEQYF. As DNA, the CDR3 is TGCAGCGTTGTGATGGAACTAGCCCTACCTTACAATGAGCAGTACTTC.

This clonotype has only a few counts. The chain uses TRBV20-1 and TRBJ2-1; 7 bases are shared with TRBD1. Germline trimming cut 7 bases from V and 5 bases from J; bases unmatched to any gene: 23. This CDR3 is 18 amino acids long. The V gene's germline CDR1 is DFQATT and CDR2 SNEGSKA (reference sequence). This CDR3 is CSVPGTGASPTYHNEQFF. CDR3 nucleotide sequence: TGCAGTGTCCCCGGAACAGGGGCCAGTCCCACTTATCACAATGAGCAGTTCTTC.

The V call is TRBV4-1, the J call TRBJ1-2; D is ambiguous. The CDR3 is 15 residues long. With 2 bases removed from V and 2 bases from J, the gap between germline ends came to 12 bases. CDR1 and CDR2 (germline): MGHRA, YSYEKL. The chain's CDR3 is CASSQSGYTNYGYTF. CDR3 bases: TGCGCCAGCAGCCAAAGCGGCTACACAAACTATGGCTACACCTTC.

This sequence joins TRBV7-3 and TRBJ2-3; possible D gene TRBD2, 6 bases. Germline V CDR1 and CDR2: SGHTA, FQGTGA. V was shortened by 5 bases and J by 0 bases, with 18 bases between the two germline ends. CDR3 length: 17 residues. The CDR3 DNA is TGTGCCAGCAGCCCCTCTCTAGCGACTACTAGCACAGATACGCAGTATTTT. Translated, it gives CASSPSLATTSTDTQYF.

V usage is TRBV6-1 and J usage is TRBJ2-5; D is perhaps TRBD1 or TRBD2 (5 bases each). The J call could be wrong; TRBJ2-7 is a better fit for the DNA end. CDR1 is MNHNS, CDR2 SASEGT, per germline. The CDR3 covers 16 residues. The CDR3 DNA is TGTGCCAGCAGTAGAAGAGGGACGGTTTTGACCTACGAGCAGTACTTC. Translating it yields CASSRRGTVLTYEQYF.

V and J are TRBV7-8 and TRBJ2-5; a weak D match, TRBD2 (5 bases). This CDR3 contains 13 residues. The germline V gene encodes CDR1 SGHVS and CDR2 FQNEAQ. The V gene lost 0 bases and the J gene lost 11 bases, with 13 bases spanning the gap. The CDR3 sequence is CASSLASGIEQYF. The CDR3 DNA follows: TGTGCCAGCAGCTTAGCGTCCGGGATAGAGCAGTACTTC.

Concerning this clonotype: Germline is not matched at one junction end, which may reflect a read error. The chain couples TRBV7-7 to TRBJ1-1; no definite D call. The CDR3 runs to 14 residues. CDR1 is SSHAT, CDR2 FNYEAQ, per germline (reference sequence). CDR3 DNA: TGTGCTAGCAGCCCACCCACGGGGAGCACTGAAGCTTTCTTT. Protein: CASSPPTGSTEAFF.

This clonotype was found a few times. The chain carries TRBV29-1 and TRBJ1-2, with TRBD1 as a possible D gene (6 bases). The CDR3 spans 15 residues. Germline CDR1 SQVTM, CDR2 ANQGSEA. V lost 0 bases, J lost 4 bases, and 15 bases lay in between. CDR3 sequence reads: CSVEELTGKGYGYTF. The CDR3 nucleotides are TGCAGCGTTGAAGAACTCACAGGGAAGGGCTATGGCTACACCTTC.

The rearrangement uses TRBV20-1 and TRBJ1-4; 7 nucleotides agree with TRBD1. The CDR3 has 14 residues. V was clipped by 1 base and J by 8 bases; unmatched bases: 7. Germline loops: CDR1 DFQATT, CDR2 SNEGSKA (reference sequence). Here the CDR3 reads CSARAQGWGEKLFF. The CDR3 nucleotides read TGCAGTGCTAGAGCACAGGGGTGGGGGGAAAAACTGTTTTTT.

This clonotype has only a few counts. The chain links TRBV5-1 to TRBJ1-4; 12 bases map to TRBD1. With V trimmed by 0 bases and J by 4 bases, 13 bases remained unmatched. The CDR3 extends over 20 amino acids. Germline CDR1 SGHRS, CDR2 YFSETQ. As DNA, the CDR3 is TGCGCCAGCAGCTTGGCCCCCGTCGGGACAGGGGGCCGGATTAATGAAAAACTGTTTTTT. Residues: CASSLAPVGTGGRINEKLFF.

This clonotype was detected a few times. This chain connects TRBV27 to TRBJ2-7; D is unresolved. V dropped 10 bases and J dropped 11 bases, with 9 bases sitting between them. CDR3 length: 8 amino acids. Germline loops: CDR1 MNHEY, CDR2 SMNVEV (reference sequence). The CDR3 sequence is CAIIGKYF. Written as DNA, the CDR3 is TGTGCCATTATAGGGAAGTACTTC.

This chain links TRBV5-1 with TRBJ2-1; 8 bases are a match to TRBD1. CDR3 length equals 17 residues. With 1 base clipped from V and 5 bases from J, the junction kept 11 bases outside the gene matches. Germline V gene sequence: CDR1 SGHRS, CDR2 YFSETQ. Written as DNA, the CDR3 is TGCGCCAGCAGCTTGATTGCGACAGGGGATCCCAACAATGAGCAGTTCTTC. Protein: CASSLIATGDPNNEQFF.

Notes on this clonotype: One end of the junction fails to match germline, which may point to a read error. The CDR3 region has the DNA TGTGCCAGCAGAGAAGACGGCCGCCTCGGGGAGACCCAGTACTTC. Residues: CASREDGRLGETQYF. The chain joins TRBV2 to TRBJ2-5; D uncertain. Germline V gene data show CDR1 as SNHLY and CDR2 as FYNNEI. The CDR3 contains 15 residues.

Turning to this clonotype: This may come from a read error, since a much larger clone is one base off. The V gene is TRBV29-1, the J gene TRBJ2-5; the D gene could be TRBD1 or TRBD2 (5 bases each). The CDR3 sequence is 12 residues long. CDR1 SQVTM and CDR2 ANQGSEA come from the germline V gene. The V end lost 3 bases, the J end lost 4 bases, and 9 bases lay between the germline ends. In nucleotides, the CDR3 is TGCAGCGTTGATCCGGGACGAGAGACCCAGTACTTC. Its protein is CSVDPGRETQYF.

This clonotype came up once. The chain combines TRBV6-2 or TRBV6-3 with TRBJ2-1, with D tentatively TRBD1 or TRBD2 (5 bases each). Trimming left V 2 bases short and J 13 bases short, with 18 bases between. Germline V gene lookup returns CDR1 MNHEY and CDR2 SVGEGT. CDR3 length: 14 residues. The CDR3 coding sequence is TGTGCCAGCAGTTACGCGAGAGGGGCCAGCGACCAGTTCTTC. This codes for CASSYARGASDQFF.

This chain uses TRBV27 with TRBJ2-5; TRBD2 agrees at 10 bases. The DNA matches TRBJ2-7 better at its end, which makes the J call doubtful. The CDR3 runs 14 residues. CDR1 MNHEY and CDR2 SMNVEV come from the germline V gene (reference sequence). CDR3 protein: CASSLGLAVYEQYF. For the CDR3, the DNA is TGTGCCAGCAGTTTAGGACTAGCGGTCTACGAGCAGTACTTC.

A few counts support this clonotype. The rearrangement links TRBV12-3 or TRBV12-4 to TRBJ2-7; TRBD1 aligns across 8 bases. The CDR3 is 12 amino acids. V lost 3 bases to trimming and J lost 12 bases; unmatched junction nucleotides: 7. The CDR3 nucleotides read TGTGCCAGCAGTTTGTGGACAGGGTCGATGTACTTC. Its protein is CASSLWTGSMYF.

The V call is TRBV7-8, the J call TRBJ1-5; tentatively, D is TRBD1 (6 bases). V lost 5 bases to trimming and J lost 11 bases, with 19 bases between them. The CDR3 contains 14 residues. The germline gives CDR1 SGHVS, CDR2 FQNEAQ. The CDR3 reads CASSPGGWGAAQHF. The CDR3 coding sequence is TGTGCCAGCAGCCCCGGGGGGTGGGGGGCGGCCCAGCATTTT.

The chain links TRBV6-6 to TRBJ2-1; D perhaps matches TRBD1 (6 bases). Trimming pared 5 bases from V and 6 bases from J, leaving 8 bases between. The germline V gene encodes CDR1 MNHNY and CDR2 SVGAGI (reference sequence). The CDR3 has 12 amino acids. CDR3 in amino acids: CASSKGVNEQFF. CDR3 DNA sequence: TGTGCCAGCAGTAAGGGGGTCAATGAGCAGTTCTTC.

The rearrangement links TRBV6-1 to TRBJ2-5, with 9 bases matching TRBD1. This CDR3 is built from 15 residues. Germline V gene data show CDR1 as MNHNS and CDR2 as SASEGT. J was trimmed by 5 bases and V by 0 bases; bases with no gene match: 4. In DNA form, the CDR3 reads TGTGCCAGCAGTGAAGCAGACAGGGGGGGTGAGACCCAGTACTTC. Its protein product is CASSEADRGGETQYF.